The 8 T cell receptor beta chains reported below all come from one sample, sequenced in a study of regulatory T cells in long-lasting Graves disease. Regarding time point: persistent/refractory GD, antithyroid drugs over 5 years with positive TRAb. The TCR library was prepared using RNA isolated from PBMCs. For TCR beta, libraries came from iRepertoire HTBI primers and Arm-PCR of CDR3 regions. TCRdb re-called the multiplex PCR reads through MiXCR, storing one row per CDR3 protein. This sample yields 600,000 to 800,000 distinct CDR3 sequences, of which around 30% are seen a single time; roughly 40% belongs to the top ten. The sequences come from peripheral blood mononuclear cells (PBMCs), collected when the disease was refractory, from a patient treated with antithyroid drugs. The receptors shown here come from a female donor with Graves disease.

This clonotype was picked up a small number of times. The gene calls are TRBV30 and TRBJ2-7; tentative D call: TRBD1 (5 bases). Per germline, CDR1 GTSNPN and CDR2 SVGIG (reference sequence). Trimming took off 1 base at V and 5 bases at J, with 12 bases between the two ends. The CDR3 runs 13 residues. CDR3 residues: CAWSEGAEHEQYF. CDR3 coding DNA: TGTGCCTGGAGTGAAGGGGCGGAACACGAGCAGTACTTC.

The chain combines TRBV30 with TRBJ1-4; no firm D call. The CDR3 has 12 residues. The V gene's germline CDR1 is GTSNPN and CDR2 SVGIG (reference sequence). The V and J ends lost 5 bases and 4 bases respectively, with 8 bases between them. DNA for the CDR3: TGTGCCTGGGGCAGAAGTAATGAAAAACTGTTTTTT. It is translated as CAWGRSNEKLFF. Together with reference TRBV30 and TRBJ1-4, the CDR3 gives the full variable domain: SQTIHQWPATLVQPVGSPLSLECTVEGTSNPNLYWYRQAAGRGLQLLFYSVGIGQISSEVPQNLSASRPQDRQFILSSKKLLLSDSGFYLCAWGRSNEKLFFGSGTQLSVL.

This chain uses TRBV28 with TRBJ1-5, with D possibly being TRBD1 (6 bases). Germline V lookup: CDR1 MDHEN, CDR2 SYDVKM. The CDR3 is made up of 15 amino acids. The V and J ends lost 10 bases and 1 base respectively, with 17 bases between them. The CDR3 sequence is CATDSGEGSNQPQHF. As DNA, the CDR3 is TGTGCCACCGACTCAGGGGAGGGGAGCAATCAGCCCCAGCATTTT. Looking up the rest from reference TRBV28 and TRBJ1-5 gives the full variable domain: DVKVTQSSRYLVKRTGEKVFLECVQDMDHENMFWYRQDPGLGLRLIYFSYDVKMKEKGDIPEGYSVSREKKERFSLILESASTNQTSMYLCATDSGEGSNQPQHFGDGTRLSIL.

In its sample, this clonotype was seen once. The chain combines TRBV6-4 with TRBJ1-1, with TRBD1 identical over 10 bases. Germline-derived CDR1 and CDR2 are MRHNA and SNTAGT. J lost 4 bases, V lost 3 bases, and 8 bases had no gene match. This CDR3 spans 16 amino acids. The CDR3 bases are TGTGCCAGCAGTGAGCTGTTCAGGACAGGGGGCACTGAAGCTTTCTTT. Amino acids: CASSELFRTGGTEAFF.

This clonotype has a count of ten or more. The J gene is TRBJ1-5, the V gene TRBV20-1; D remains ambiguous. The V gene's germline CDR1 is DFQATT and CDR2 SNEGSKA (reference sequence). This CDR3 contains 16 residues. The V end was cut by 1 base, the J end by 1 base, with 14 bases between. The CDR3 coding sequence is TGCAGTGCTAGAGTGGAAGAGGGTTTGAGCAATCAGCCCCAGCATTTT. Protein: CSARVEEGLSNQPQHF.

In this sample, this clonotype turned up a few times. The rearrangement joins TRBV20-1 to TRBJ1-5, with a possible D match to TRBD1 (5 bases). The germline V gene encodes CDR1 DFQATT and CDR2 SNEGSKA (reference sequence). The length of the CDR3 is 14 residues. The germline V and J ends were trimmed by 2 bases and 5 bases, with 13 bases remaining between them. The CDR3 coding sequence is TGCAGTGCTAGACCTCCCGGGGCCGATCAGCCCCAGCATTTT. This encodes CSARPPGADQPQHF.

The table lists this clonotype with many counts. The chain carries TRBV12-3 or TRBV12-4 and TRBJ1-1, with TRBD1 matching over 7 bases. The CDR3 runs 14 residues. J was trimmed by 7 bases and V by 7 bases; bases with no gene match: 12. The CDR3 nucleotides are TGTGCCAGCACGAACCCTGGACAGGTGATTGAAGCTTTCTTT. Protein product: CASTNPGQVIEAFF.

This clonotype appeared a single time. The chain has TRBV19 and TRBJ1-1; D may be TRBD1 (6 bases). The CDR3 spans 15 residues. V was clipped by 7 bases and J by 5 bases, with 20 bases between them. Germline assignment: CDR1 LNHDA and CDR2 SQIVND (reference sequence). CDR3 residues: CASINYAGAGTEAFF. The CDR3 region has the DNA TGTGCCAGTATAAACTACGCAGGGGCAGGGACTGAAGCTTTCTTT.